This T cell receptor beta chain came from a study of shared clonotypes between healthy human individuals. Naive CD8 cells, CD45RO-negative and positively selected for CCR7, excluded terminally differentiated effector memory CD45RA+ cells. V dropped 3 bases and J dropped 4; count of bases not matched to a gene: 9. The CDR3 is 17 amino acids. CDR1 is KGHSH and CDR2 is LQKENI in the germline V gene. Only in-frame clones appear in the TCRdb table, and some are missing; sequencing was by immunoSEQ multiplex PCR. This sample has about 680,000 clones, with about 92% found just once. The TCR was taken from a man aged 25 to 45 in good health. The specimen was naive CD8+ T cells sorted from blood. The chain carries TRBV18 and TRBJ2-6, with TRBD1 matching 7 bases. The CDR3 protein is CASSPDETGSGANVLTF. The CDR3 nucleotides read TGTGCCAGCTCACCTGACGAGACAGGGTCCGGGGCCAACGTCCTGACTTTC.